This TCR beta chain is from a study of blood T cell repertoires in COVID-19 (dated by TCRdb to about 2020). For the wider study: Samples from collaborators originated in the United States, Italy and Spain and spanned both the acute and convalescent phases of COVID-19. The material from the prospective study consisted of cDNA or gDNA derived from T cells, B-cell-depleted T cells, or PBMCs. The dataset comprised deeply sampled blood TCRbeta repertoires from subjects exposed to, actively infected with, or recovered from COVID-19. The repertoires were released in a freely available public database meant as a resource for research on the immune response to SARS-CoV-2. Samples were obtained from the ongoing ImmuneRACE study (first 160 participants) and from 1,254 subjects provided by 6 global collaborators. Nearly every sample came with metadata listing a de-identified subject ID, COVID-19 status, age in years and sex. HLA class I and class II types, where available, came from metadata supplied by the sample provider rather than from assay-based typing. The investigation overall reported the following: The quantity of clinical and demographic metadata differed by source and by participant and was supplied without curation.

This clone was observed a single time. Its target antigen remains unknown. It has no much larger one-base neighbor in the sample; base qualities were not kept. Taken from cysteine to phenylalanine, the CDR3 has 15 residues. Only the CDR3 part of the read is kept: 45 bases, read in frame from the first base. The CDR1 and CDR2 encoded by the germline V gene (reference sequence) are LNHNV and YYDKDF. Cut back by 5 bases and 0 bases, the V and J ends lie 11 bases apart. Participants in the prospective study were enrolled through a virtual design, were aged roughly 18 to 100 years, and lived in approximately 25 United States geographic areas. In the prospective study, cohorts were assigned on the basis of participant-reported clinical history obtained from a screening survey and a study questionnaire. For ImmuneRACE Cohort 3, a participant was defined as recovered based on two consecutive negative NP/OP PCR tests, clearance by a healthcare professional, or resolution of symptoms. Each participant in the prospective study had whole blood, serum and a nasopharyngeal or oropharyngeal swab collected by mobile phlebotomists. Participants in the prospective study had the option to provide additional blood draws and questionnaires over a 2-month period. Blood samples from the prospective study were shipped frozen or at room temperature prior to DNA extraction.

TCRbeta CDR3 regions were amplified from genomic DNA by means of the immunoSEQ Assay, a bias-controlled multiplex PCR. The paper's data handling went like this. Nucleated cell counts per sample were estimated from amplification of reference gene primers within the assay. Sequence reads were collapsed and filtered to measure the absolute abundance of every unique TCRbeta CDR3 rearrangement. For each sample, productive Simpson clonality was calculated as the square root of Simpson's diversity index across productive rearrangements. Drawn from immuneACCESS, this table holds only the in-frame rearrangements with V and J called that TCRdb kept. Clones are partly lost; checked studies trace under half to an unresolved V gene and leave the rest unexplained. Clone size and the V and J calls come from that table; the DNA yielded D and trimming. This sample has more than 400,000 clones in its table, and roughly 87% of those were observed once. The top ten constitute 0.7% of the sample.

This TCR was recovered from a woman in her late teens or twenties who had recovered from COVID-19. This chain is built from TRBV15 and TRBJ1-5, with TRBD1 as a weak D call on 6 bases. The material sequenced was PBMCs or T cells enriched from blood (not recorded which). The CDR3 reads as follows: CATSDRTHSNQPQHF. The nucleotides read TGTGCCACCAGCGACAGGACGCATAGCAATCAGCCCCAGCATTTT.